These 4 T cell receptor beta chains were all obtained from the same sample, sequenced in a study of T cells in Graves' hyperthyroidism and ophthalmopathy. The investigators amplified TCR beta CDR3 regions from RNA transcripts. An initial round of RT-PCR targeting the TCR CDR3 relied on the HTBI primer set. Via MiXCR, TCRdb re-called the multiplex PCR reads, giving one row per CDR3 protein. The table lists 400,000 to 550,000 distinct CDR3 sequences, around 15% of them singletons. Sequenced sample: blood. The source of these receptors is a woman younger than 30 with Graves' hyperthyroidism.

This clonotype was seen ten or more times. This chain uses TRBV19 with TRBJ1-1, with D perhaps TRBD1 (5 bases). The V and J ends lost 5 bases and 4 bases respectively, with 11 bases between them. The CDR3 extends over 13 amino acids. Germline values: CDR1 LNHDA, CDR2 SQIVND (reference sequence). CDR3 residues: CASSSFGGTEAFF. The CDR3 nucleotides are TGTGCCAGTAGTTCTTTCGGGGGCACTGAAGCTTTCTTT.

V usage is TRBV5-1 and J usage is TRBJ2-7; the match to TRBD1 covers 11 bases. The CDR3 totals 15 residues. The germline gives CDR1 SGHRS, CDR2 YFSETQ. J was trimmed by 3 bases and V by 3 bases; bases with no gene match: 5. In nucleotides, the CDR3 is TGCGCCAGCAGCTCCGGGACAGGGGGACGCTACGAGCAGTACTTC. It specifies CASSSGTGGRYEQYF.

This clonotype has a count of ten or more. The chain recombines TRBV18 with TRBJ1-6; tentative D call: TRBD1 (5 bases). CDR1 KGHSH and CDR2 LQKENI come from the germline V gene. V shed 2 bases and J shed 5 bases, with 16 bases lying between them. CDR3 length equals 17 residues. CDR3 region: CASSPEVAGRDNSPLHF. In DNA, the CDR3 is TGTGCCAGCTCACCAGAGGTCGCGGGACGCGATAATTCACCCCTCCACTTT.

This clonotype was counted between two and nine times. The chain joins TRBV18 to TRBJ2-2; D uncertain. This CDR3 is 15 amino acids long. Trimming took off 3 bases at V and 1 base at J, with 9 bases between the two ends. From germline, CDR1 is KGHSH and CDR2 LQKENI. The CDR3 DNA is TGTGCCAGCTCACCTTGGTTAGAGAACACCGGGGAGCTGTTTTTT. Translating it yields CASSPWLENTGELFF.